This section outlines one T cell receptor (beta chain) sequence together with its context. Its specificity is unknown. Produced via immunoSEQ multiplex PCR; TCRdb's table is partial and in-frame only. The top ten clones hold 0.2% to 0.25% of a sample with around 100,000 clones, around nine tenths of them seen once. V dropped 1 base and J dropped 4 bases, with 13 bases sitting between them. CDR3 length: 15 amino acids. Germline V gene data show CDR1 as SEHNR and CDR2 as FQNEAQ (reference sequence). This sample stems from a study of graft-versus-host responses after intestinal transplantation. The study, taken as a whole, reports: Declines in HvG clones occurring early post-transplant were associated with peak circulating GvH clone levels.

The TCR comes from a human donor who was the organ donor for an intestinal transplant. Sample: unstimulated CD4+ T cells sorted from spleen or lymph node cells, taken before transplant. This chain uses TRBV7-9 with TRBJ1-2; D call uncertain. CDR3 protein: CASSLVSGEIYGYTF. CDR3 nucleotides: TGTGCCAGCAGCTTAGTTTCCGGGGAGATCTATGGCTACACCTTC.